Described below is a single TCR beta chain sequence and its context. This clone was found once. The clone's antigen remains unknown. No clone much larger than this one lies a single base away; base qualities are absent. The record originates from a study of cytomegalovirus exposure and HLA in healthy donors (dated by TCRdb to between 2016 and 2019). Background for the entire study: According to an earlier analysis of 550 to 700 of the donors, some 170 million T cells yielded 100 million or so unique TCR beta sequences and about 300 Gb of sequence data. Every repertoire in the discovery cohort had been generated on one and the same sequencing platform. Of the 350 to 450 genotyped donors, 70% to 90% were placed in the genetic ancestry cluster associated with self-reported Caucasian donors. In a later genetic analysis, genome-wide SNP genotypes for about 55% of the roughly 700 donors were used, and that subset was treated as a discovery cohort. Five DR-DQ haplotypes were handled as single units for association and clustering because linkage in the cohort was strong. HLA typing included class I and class II loci at four-digit resolution. Donor age, sex, ethnicity and CMV serostatus were compiled together with the repertoire data. A later analysis re-analyzed previously published TCR beta repertoires from roughly 690 donors and added high-resolution HLA genotyping to study TCR occurrence patterns. The study aimed to test whether signatures of past pathogen exposure could be identified by cataloging public T cell receptors. On average, around 240,000 unique TCR beta nucleotide sequences were sequenced per donor among 398 genotyped donors of the cohort, with roughly 19% of those sequences being non-productive. Approximately 310 gigabases of sequencing data and around 80 million unique TCR sequences made up an early release that covered approximately 650 HLA-typed donors. The later analysis used no new phenotypic data to find candidate immune exposures, relying instead on TCR beta sequences and their occurrence across donors. To predict cytomegalovirus infection status, the study combined high-throughput TCR immunosequencing, statistical association of individual TCRs with disease status, and machine learning. The number of donors typed differed by locus, with roughly 629-640 for A, B, C, DRB1 and DQB1, roughly 520 for DQA1, nearly 610 for DPA1, and some 470 for DPB1. The study used immunosequencing to profile the T cell repertoires of approximately 630 subjects and linked those repertoires to cytomegalovirus serostatus. In addition to the first cohort of 666 subjects, a separate validation cohort of under 150 different subjects was used. An earlier analysis of several hundred of the donors used high-throughput TCR beta sequencing to judge whether each TCR beta V gene segment behaved as functional or pseudogenic. Study-wide findings and limitations: A later analysis found that TCR association rates varied across HLA loci, with DRB1 alleles showing the most associated TCRs and HLA-C alleles the fewest. Linkage disequilibrium might explain the correlated functional status among segregating V segments, but an unknown experimental factor could not be ruled out. Strong co-occurrence of HLA alleles, especially DR and DQ, made assigning TCR associations to individual alleles difficult. In the study, 150 to 200 TCR beta chains were listed as associated with cytomegalovirus. Most TCR sequences were seen in very few donors, while some public TCRs were found in many individuals. Because HLA typing was missing for some donors at each locus, association tests included only the typed subset. A further reported finding was that TCR beta sequences accurately predicted the HLA-A and HLA-B alleles for most subjects in the first cohort. In an earlier analysis of several hundred of the donors, most TCR beta V segments were observed in productive rearrangements about 87% or about 30% of the time, broadly matching IMGT annotations. A later analysis found that most CMV-associated TCR beta chains appeared HLA-restricted, with HLA associations seemingly driven largely by CMV exposure. The cohort was sequenced for TCR beta chains only, and without alpha or paired-chain data the features that could be detected were limited. In a later analysis, several top co-occurrence clusters were reported to appear linked to parvovirus B19, influenza, CMV and Epstein-Barr virus. The authors suggested that the approach could potentially be extended to other disease states and immunological phenotypes. Compared with equally common non-associated chains, HLA-associated TCR beta chains in a later analysis were more clonally expanded and had lower generation probabilities. A cluster of highly shared sequence variants was judged likely to be a technical artifact of the sequencing pipeline. According to a later genetic analysis, donors in an Asian-associated ancestry cluster had fewer N-insertions in productive TCRs than the roughly 670-donor mean. In a later genetic analysis, a missense DCLRE1C variant was associated with V-gene and J-gene trimming of TCR beta chains, and the association was replicated in an independent cohort. In both the original and validation cohorts, the classifier was reported to diagnose cytomegalovirus status with high specificity and sensitivity. The only immune exposure information available for the cohort was CMV serostatus. A later analysis associated 15,000 or so TCR beta sequences with specific HLA alleles at a false discovery rate of 0.05. In vitro tests confirmed that a few of the cytomegalovirus-associated TCR beta chains recognize cytomegalovirus antigens. The presence/absence analyses assumed that sequencing depth was roughly uniform across donors, and that assumption may not be true. The earlier analysis of fewer than 750 of the donors excluded fewer than 20 rarely observed V segments, including chromosome 9 orphons, because counts were too low.

Library generation was performed with the immunoSEQ multiplex PCR assay. The multiplex PCR relied on a mix of 60 forward primers for TCR Vbeta segments and 13 reverse primers for TCR Jbeta segments. Amplification of the CDR3 region of rearranged TCR beta genes was performed with a multiplex PCR assay on genomic DNA. The Illumina HiSeq System was used to sequence the amplified TCR beta libraries as 87-base-pair reads. The source study handled its data this way. A later analysis tallied some 79 million unique TCR beta chains across the 550 to 850 repertoires, and approximately 12 million of those chains were shared by two or more donors. Raw reads were error-corrected and collapsed into unique sequences with a nearest-neighbor algorithm that merged closely related sequences to remove PCR and sequencing errors. V, D and J gene segments were assigned by aligning CDR3 sequences to IMGT reference sequences. For a sequence to be retained, at least a six-nucleotide match to both a V gene segment and a J gene segment was required. Rearrangements were classified as productive when the CDR3 lacked stop codons and remained in frame with V and J, and all other rearrangements were classified as non-productive. CDR3 was defined according to IMGT convention as the region running from the second conserved V-encoded cysteine to the conserved J-encoded phenylalanine. The earlier analysis of more than 450 of the donors excluded sequences that lacked an unambiguous match to a single V gene segment. In an earlier analysis of roughly 500 of the donors, V segments were called functional above 56.7% productive rearrangements and were called segregating when the between-donor standard deviation exceeded 5%. A statistical classification framework was developed to diagnose cytomegalovirus status using the catalog of TCR beta chain sequences. In a later analysis, TCR nucleotide sequences were compared against IMGT/GENE-DB human TR gene sequences so that V and J genes could be assigned. Using the TCRdist pipeline, a later analysis assigned CDR3 sequences along with most-parsimonious VDJ recombination scenarios. In a later analysis, each TCR beta chain was defined by its CDR3 amino acid sequence together with its V-gene family, and reads without a unique V-gene family were excluded. A later analysis removed 500 to 650 highly shared, low-generation-probability nucleotide sequences to deal with suspected cross-contamination and a sequencing artifact. In a later analysis, a clonal expansion index for each public chain was calculated from normalized within-repertoire ranks of inferred template counts. In a later analysis, generation probabilities were computed with a VDJ recombination model fitted to out-of-frame rearrangements, and the resulting probabilities were checked against IGoR. In a later analysis, TCR-TCR, TCR-HLA and TCR-CMV co-occurrence was scored with hypergeometric tests, and a repertoire-size bias correction was applied to TCR pairs. A later analysis estimated false discovery rates by permuting HLA or CMV assignments 20 times. In a later analysis, co-occurring TCRs were grouped with DBSCAN, and TCRdist sequence similarity was added when clustering was performed within HLA-allele-positive subsets. Co-occurrence clustering excluded repertoires with fewer than 30,000 or more than 120,000 public chains, plus five with anomalous nucleotide sharing. In TCRdb, the immuneACCESS table is reduced to in-frame sequences with V and J assigned. These tables do not hold every clone; where another copy was compared, an unresolved V gene accounts for under half, and the others remain unexplained. That table gives V, J and clone size, and the DNA gave D and trimming. This sample gives 60,000 to 75,000 clones in total; roughly 70% of them show up just once. The ten largest clones capture 5% to 7% of the sample.

The cohort consisted of some 730 healthy bone marrow donors. Cohort members were all nominally healthy when sampled, although unrecorded immune exposures were likely present. The donor was CMV seronegative and was included in the group of a few hundred seronegative cohort members. Each donor provided a peripheral blood sample, and peripheral blood mononuclear cells were used for TCR beta sequencing. Genomic DNA was extracted from the blood cell samples with the Qiagen DNeasy Blood Extraction Kit. Sequenced input: PBMCs. The receptor comes from a man aged 50-60 years in good health and CMV-seronegative.

The CDR3 region: CAISEVRGFFGDEQFF. The DNA is TGTGCCATCAGTGAGGTCAGGGGCTTTTTCGGTGATGAGCAGTTCTTC. The receptor chain draws on TRBV10-3 and TRBJ2-1; TRBD1 is perhaps the D gene, given 6 matching bases. V loses 2 bases of germline sequence and J loses 8 bases, and the interval between the two ends is 19 bases. The CDR3 goes from the cysteine to the phenylalanine over 16 residues. CDR3 DNA only is kept here, 48 bases in frame from base 1. For CDR1 and CDR2, the germline V gene lists ENHRY and SYGVKD.